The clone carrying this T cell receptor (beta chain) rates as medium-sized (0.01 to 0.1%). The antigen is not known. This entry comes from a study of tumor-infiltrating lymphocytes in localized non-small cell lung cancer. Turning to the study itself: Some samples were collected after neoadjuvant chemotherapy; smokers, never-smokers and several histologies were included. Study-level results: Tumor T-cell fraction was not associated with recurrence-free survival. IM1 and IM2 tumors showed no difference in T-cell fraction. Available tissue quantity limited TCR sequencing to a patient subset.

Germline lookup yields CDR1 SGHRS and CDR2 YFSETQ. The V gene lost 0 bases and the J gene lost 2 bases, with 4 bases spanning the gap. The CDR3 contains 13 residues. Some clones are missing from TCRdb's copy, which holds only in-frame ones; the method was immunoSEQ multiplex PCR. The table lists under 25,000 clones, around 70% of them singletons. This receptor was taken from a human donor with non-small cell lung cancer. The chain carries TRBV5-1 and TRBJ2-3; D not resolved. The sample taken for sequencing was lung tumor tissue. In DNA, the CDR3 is TGCGCCAGCAGCTTGGCCGTCACAGATACGCAGTATTTT. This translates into CASSLAVTDTQYF.